A selection of T cell receptor beta chains follows, all from one sample in a study of T cell responses to AZD1222 COVID-19 vaccine. Repertoires were generated with immunoSEQ multiplex PCR, while TCRdb's copy carries only in-frame clones and drops some. The top ten hold about 3.1% of the sample, which has roughly 130,000 clones, 80% to 90% seen once. The sample consisted of peripheral blood, taken on day 0 of AZD1222 vaccination. The origin of the receptors is an adult in good health. The CDR3 runs from the conserved cysteine through the conserved F or W. Fields, in order: CDR3 length, V gene, D gene, J gene, clone size, CDR3 protein, CDR3 DNA. D genes are given only for firm matches. Only part of the rows carry a size: once, few, many, or a class if the clone is expanded.

13	TRBV6-5	TRBD1	TRBJ2-7	.	CASRRTGVYEQYF	TGTGCCAGCAGAAGGACAGGTGTCTACGAGCAGTACTTC
16	TRBV5-4	.	TRBJ1-1	.	CASSLFGWGAKAEAFF	TGTGCCAGCAGCTTGTTTGGATGGGGGGCAAAAGCTGAAGCTTTCTTT
16	TRBV9	TRBD2	TRBJ2-1	.	CASSPGLAGAYNEQFF	TGTGCCAGCAGCCCAGGACTAGCGGGAGCCTACAATGAGCAGTTCTTC
14	TRBV15	.	TRBJ1-3	.	CATSRDASGNTIYF	TGTGCCACCAGCAGAGATGCCTCTGGAAACACCATATATTTT
13	TRBV5-8	.	TRBJ1-1	.	CASSLGQHTEAFF	TGTGCCAGCAGCTTAGGACAGCACACTGAAGCTTTCTTT
14	TRBV5-1	.	TRBJ1-5	.	CASSPQGSNQPQHF	TGCGCCAGCAGCCCACAGGGAAGCAATCAGCCCCAGCATTTT
16	TRBV5-1	TRBD2	TRBJ2-3	once	CASSFGGLAFTDTQYF	TGCGCCAGCAGCTTCGGGGGACTAGCGTTCACAGATACGCAGTATTTT
18	TRBV7-9	.	TRBJ1-6	.	CASSWGGRSSSYNSPLHF	TGTGCCAGCAGCTGGGGGGGCCGGTCGAGCTCCTATAATTCACCCCTCCACTTT
14	TRBV5-1	TRBD2	TRBJ2-3	.	CASSLFTSEDTQYF	TGCGCCAGCAGCTTGTTTACTAGCGAAGATACGCAGTATTTT
16	TRBV19	.	TRBJ2-5	few	CASSITPWGPQETQYF	TGTGCCAGTAGTATTACTCCCTGGGGACCCCAAGAGACCCAGTACTTC
19	TRBV4-2	.	TRBJ2-7	.	CASSQGGPRLDGIPYEQYF	TGTGCCAGCAGCCAAGGGGGGCCTAGACTGGACGGGATCCCCTACGAGCAGTACTTC
14	TRBV2	TRBD1	TRBJ1-2	once	CASRDTGTGSGYTF	TGTGCCAGCAGGGACACCGGGACAGGGAGCGGCTACACCTTC
14	TRBV19	.	TRBJ1-5	.	CASSIRDTDQPQHF	TGTGCCAGTAGTATACGGGACACAGATCAGCCCCAGCATTTT
21	TRBV4-1	TRBD2	TRBJ2-1	once	CASSQDREGTSGGAVGTEQFF	TGCGCCAGCAGCCAAGATAGGGAGGGGACTAGCGGGGGGGCGGTAGGTACTGAGCAGTTCTTC
15	TRBV7-9	TRBD2	TRBJ2-2	.	CALTLMAGVTGELFF	TGTGCCCTAACCCTTATGGCGGGAGTCACCGGGGAGCTGTTTTTT
14	TRBV7-3	.	TRBJ2-6	once	CASSDSSGANVLTF	TGTGCCAGCAGCGATTCCTCTGGGGCCAACGTCCTGACTTTC
16	TRBV7-9	.	TRBJ2-2	.	CASSSPGTPNTGELFF	TGTGCCAGCAGCTCCCCCGGGACTCCGAACACCGGGGAGCTGTTTTTT
15	TRBV27	TRBD1	TRBJ2-1	.	CASRSGTGPYNEQFF	TGTGCCAGCAGATCTGGGACAGGGCCCTACAATGAGCAGTTCTTC
14	TRBV6-5	TRBD1	TRBJ1-1	.	CASRAGTGFPEAFF	TGTGCCAGCAGGGCGGGGACAGGGTTCCCTGAAGCTTTCTTT
17	TRBV19	TRBD1	TRBJ1-2	.	CASSSLAARTGYSGYTF	TGTGCCAGTAGTTCCCTAGCGGCGCGGACAGGGTATTCGGGCTACACCTTC
16	TRBV2	TRBD2	TRBJ2-1	.	CASRGGLAGSANEQFF	TGTGCCAGCAGGGGGGGACTAGCGGGGTCCGCCAATGAGCAGTTCTTC
17	TRBV4-1	TRBD2	TRBJ2-7	.	CASSQDSPSGRFAEQYF	TGCGCCAGCAGCCAAGATTCGCCTAGCGGGAGGTTTGCCGAGCAGTACTTC
16	TRBV9	TRBD1	TRBJ2-7	.	CASSVEVQGGLYEQYF	TGTGCCAGCAGCGTAGAGGTACAGGGGGGACTCTACGAGCAGTACTTC
14	TRBV7-3	TRBD2	TRBJ2-3	.	CASSQGGGRNTQYF	TGTGCCAGCAGCCAGGGCGGGGGAAGGAATACGCAGTATTTT
13	TRBV2	.	TRBJ2-7	.	CASRTNWDSEQYF	TGTGCCAGCAGAACCAATTGGGACTCCGAGCAGTACTTC
19	TRBV5-1	.	TRBJ1-1	.	CASSLAGVFSAVMNTEAFF	TGCGCCAGCAGCTTGGCCGGGGTTTTTTCGGCAGTCATGAACACTGAAGCTTTCTTT
15	TRBV4-2	TRBD1	TRBJ2-7	.	CASSQGTGGPYEQYF	TGTGCCAGCAGCCAAGGGACAGGCGGACCCTACGAGCAGTACTTC
15	TRBV12-1	.	TRBJ1-5	.	CASSFKPGGYQPQHF	TGTGCCAGCAGCTTTAAGCCAGGGGGCTATCAGCCCCAGCATTTT
15	TRBV6-5	TRBD2	TRBJ2-4	.	CASSYTRTSSNIQYF	TGTGCCAGCAGTTACACCCGGACTAGCTCCAACATTCAGTACTTC
18	TRBV7-2	TRBD1	TRBJ2-7	.	CASSLVAGGRTPEYEQYF	TGTGCCAGCAGCTTAGTGGCAGGGGGACGGACCCCGGAGTACGAGCAGTACTTC
16	TRBV18	.	TRBJ2-4	.	CASSPGGLISKNIQYF	TGTGCCAGCTCACCGGGGGGCCTAATAAGCAAAAACATTCAGTACTTC
11	TRBV20-1	.	TRBJ2-1	.	CSALSYNEQFF	TGCAGTGCTCTCAGCTACAATGAGCAGTTCTTC
17	TRBV11-2	.	TRBJ1-6	.	CASSLVGAATYNSPLHF	TGTGCCAGCAGCTTAGTTGGGGCGGCTACCTATAATTCACCCCTCCACTTT
15	TRBV28	TRBD2	TRBJ2-7	few	CASSLGLAASYEQYF	TGTGCCAGCAGTTTGGGACTAGCGGCGTCCTACGAGCAGTACTTC
16	TRBV28	TRBD1	TRBJ1-2	.	CASSLHRDRGGRGYTF	TGTGCCAGCAGTTTACACCGGGACAGGGGCGGTCGTGGCTACACCTTC
15	TRBV7-9	.	TRBJ1-4	.	CASSFWASGSEKLFF	TGTGCCAGCAGCTTTTGGGCCAGCGGTAGTGAAAAACTGTTTTTT
12	TRBV19	.	TRBJ1-1	.	CASSTQVLGAFF	TGTGCCAGTAGTACGCAGGTGCTTGGAGCTTTCTTT
11	TRBV28	.	TRBJ1-4	.	CASSLTEKLFF	TGTGCCAGCAGTTTGACTGAAAAACTGTTTTTT
11	TRBV30	.	TRBJ1-1	.	CAWSVGSEAFF	TGTGCCTGGAGTGTAGGGTCTGAAGCTTTCTTT
16	TRBV4-3	.	TRBJ1-2	few	CASSQDLGGHLDGYTF	TGCGCCAGCAGCCAAGATTTAGGAGGCCACCTGGATGGCTACACCTTC
16	TRBV5-5	.	TRBJ1-4	once	CASSQQWGAGSEKLFF	TGTGCCAGCAGCCAACAGTGGGGGGCAGGGAGTGAAAAACTGTTTTTT
14	TRBV27	.	TRBJ1-5	.	CASSARLPNQPQHF	TGTGCCAGCTCCGCCCGCCTTCCCAATCAGCCCCAGCATTTT
16	TRBV5-4	TRBD1	TRBJ1-2	.	CASSLAWGQEGYGYTF	TGTGCCAGCAGCTTGGCCTGGGGACAGGAGGGCTATGGCTACACCTTC
15	TRBV9	.	TRBJ1-1	.	CASSVDGRANTEAFF	TGTGCCAGCAGCGTAGATGGCAGGGCCAACACTGAAGCTTTCTTT
17	TRBV28	TRBD1	TRBJ2-3	.	CASSWTGTGDPTDTQYF	TGTGCCAGCAGCTGGACCGGGACAGGGGACCCCACAGATACGCAGTATTTT
17	TRBV6-2/TRBV6-3	TRBD1	TRBJ1-5	.	CASSYPGPGGFTQPQHF	TGTGCCAGCAGTTACCCTGGGCCAGGGGGTTTTACGCAGCCCCAGCATTTT
14	TRBV7-2	.	TRBJ2-1	.	CASSPTPSQGWQFF	TGTGCCAGCAGCCCCACCCCTAGTCAGGGTTGGCAGTTCTTC
15	TRBV11-3	.	TRBJ2-5	.	CASSLDGSSQETQYF	TGTGCCAGCAGCTTAGATGGTAGCTCCCAAGAGACCCAGTACTTC
17	TRBV4-2	.	TRBJ1-1	once	CASSQEGSGQPNTEAFF	TGTGCCAGCAGCCAAGAGGGGTCCGGGCAACCGAACACTGAAGCTTTCTTT
15	TRBV11-3	.	TRBJ2-6	.	CASSLSGSGANVLTF	TGTGCCAGCAGCTTATCTGGGTCTGGGGCCAACGTCCTGACTTTC
19	TRBV6-1	TRBD1	TRBJ1-6	.	CASSETLGQGVGGNSPLHF	TGTGCCAGCAGTGAAACCCTGGGACAGGGCGTTGGGGGTAATTCACCCCTCCACTTT
12	TRBV30	.	TRBJ2-4	.	CAWSPDWVIQYF	TGTGCCTGGAGTCCGGACTGGGTGATTCAGTACTTC
12	TRBV30	.	TRBJ2-5	.	CAYLFGKETQYF	TGTGCCTACTTGTTCGGTAAAGAGACCCAGTACTTC
13	TRBV15	TRBD1	TRBJ2-7	.	CATSRGDREQQYF	TGTGCCACCAGCAGAGGGGACAGGGAACAGCAGTACTTC
12	TRBV14	.	TRBJ1-2	.	CASSQVGVGYTF	TGTGCCAGCAGCCAAGTGGGGGTGGGCTACACCTTC
15	TRBV11-2	.	TRBJ2-7	.	CASSPQGRTRGEQYF	TGTGCCAGCAGCCCCCAGGGGCGGACGAGGGGTGAGCAGTACTTC
14	TRBV2	.	TRBJ1-5	.	CASSPRRRDQPQHF	TGTGCCAGCAGTCCCAGGAGAAGGGATCAGCCCCAGCATTTT
16	TRBV7-9	.	TRBJ1-2	.	CTSSLGIRPDFYGYTF	TGTACCAGCAGCTTAGGTATAAGGCCGGACTTCTATGGCTACACCTTC
12	TRBV7-2	.	TRBJ1-5	.	CASSLTEQPQHF	TGTGCCAGCAGCTTAACGGAACAGCCCCAGCATTTT
17	TRBV5-1	TRBD2	TRBJ2-5	.	CASTSDFSGGNQETQYF	TGCGCCAGCACCTCCGACTTTAGCGGGGGGAACCAAGAGACCCAGTACTTC